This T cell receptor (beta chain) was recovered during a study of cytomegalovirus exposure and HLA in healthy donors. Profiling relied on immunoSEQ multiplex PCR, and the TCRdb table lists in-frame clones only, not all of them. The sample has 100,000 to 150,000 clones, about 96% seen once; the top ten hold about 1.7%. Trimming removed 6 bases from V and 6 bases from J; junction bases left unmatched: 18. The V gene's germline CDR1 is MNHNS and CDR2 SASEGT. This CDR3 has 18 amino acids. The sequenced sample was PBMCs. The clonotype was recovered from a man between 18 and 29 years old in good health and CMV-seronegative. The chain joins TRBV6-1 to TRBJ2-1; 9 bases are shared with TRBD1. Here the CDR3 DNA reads TGTGCCAGCAGGGAATACAGGGGGGGGGACAGGGACGGCAATGAGCAGTTCTTC. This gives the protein CASREYRGGDRDGNEQFF.